This T cell receptor beta chain came from a study of blood T cell repertoires in COVID-19. Authors' methods: Estimates of nucleated cell counts were drawn from the amplification of reference gene primers. TCRdb's copy holds only in-frame clones and misses some; the assay was immunoSEQ multiplex PCR. Clone size and V and J calls were adopted from that table, with D and trimming inferred from the DNA. The sample records 200,000 or so clones, around 90% being singletons. V dropped 3 bases and J dropped 6 bases, with 16 bases sitting between them. CDR1 SGHRS and CDR2 YFSETQ come from the germline V gene. The CDR3 contains 16 residues.

J is TRBJ1-6 and V is TRBV5-1, with D perhaps matching TRBD1 (6 bases). The receptor comes from a man in his 60s with acute or convalescent COVID-19. The specimen sequenced was peripheral blood. In DNA form, the CDR3 reads TGCGCCAGCAGCTCAGACACTTCCAGGGGTAATTCACCCCTCCACTTT. Protein: CASSSDTSRGNSPLHF.